This T cell receptor beta chain was captured by sequencing in a study of cytomegalovirus exposure and HLA in healthy donors. About the research overall: Earlier, 110 million or so unique TCR beta sequences were recovered from 200 million or so T cells by an analysis. A data release that came early held some 84 million unique TCRs from HLA-typed donors. Whole-study findings and limits: A few V segments could not be told apart, such as TRBV6-2 and TRBV6-3, and were left out.

To note about this clone: Its antigen is undetermined.

The PCR ran on 60 Vbeta and 13 Jbeta primers. Assay used: immunoSEQ multiplex PCR; TCRdb lists only in-frame clones, some missing. The sample holds about 200,000 clones; roughly 80% are singletons and the top ten take 6%. CDR1 and CDR2 from the germline V gene are MGHRA and YSYEKL. The CDR3 consists of 14 residues. V shed 0 bases and J shed 8 bases, with 13 bases lying between them. The clonotype was recovered from a man in his forties in good health and CMV-seropositive. The chain joins TRBV4-1 to TRBJ1-2, with a weak D call TRBD1 (5 bases). Sequencing was done on a sample of PBMCs. Here the CDR3 reads CASSQDFRAFGYTF. For the CDR3, the DNA is TGCGCCAGCAGCCAAGATTTCAGGGCTTTCGGCTACACCTTC.